A single TCR beta chain is shown here with its context. This clone was detected only once. Its antigen specificity is not known. No base quality values were provided; no much bigger clone lies one nucleotide off. This sample stems from a study of cytomegalovirus exposure and HLA in healthy donors (dated by TCRdb to 2016 to 2017). In terms of the full investigation: According to a later analysis, the approximately 120 validation repertoires were produced on the same platform as the 680 or so repertoires of the first cohort. The aim of the study was to test whether cataloging public T cell receptors could identify signatures of past pathogen exposure. Besides the first cohort of 666 subjects, a separate validation cohort made up of over a hundred different subjects was used. To predict cytomegalovirus infection status, the study combined high-throughput TCR immunosequencing, statistical association of individual TCRs with disease status, and machine learning.

V loses 4 bases at its end and J loses 1 base; junction bases beyond the gene matches: 1. Looking up the germline V gene (reference sequence) yields CDR1 SEHNR and CDR2 FQNEAQ. Spanning cysteine to phenylalanine, the CDR3 consists of 14 amino acids. Only the CDR3 portion is preserved as DNA: 42 bases, with reading frame beginning at the first base. The full study reports these points: Subsequent analysis determined that TCRs grouped into clusters in the first cohort also showed a tendency toward co-occurrence across the 120 or so validation repertoires, and approximately 93% of cluster scores exceeded 0. Across donors, most TCR sequences were observed very rarely, whereas some public TCRs were present in many individuals. All 110 or so repertoires were used to score co-occurrence in the validation cohort in a later analysis, because that analysis had no HLA typing for the cohort. A few of the identified cytomegalovirus-associated TCR beta chains were confirmed in vitro to be specific for cytomegalovirus antigens. The authors suggested that the approach could potentially be generalized to other disease states and immunological phenotypes. The classifier was reported to diagnose cytomegalovirus status with high specificity and sensitivity in both the original and validation cohorts. The study gave a list of about 160 TCR beta chains associated with cytomegalovirus.

Donors formed part of the validation cohort, which comprised about 120 subjects and was distinct from the first cohort of several hundred subjects. Library generation was performed with the immunoSEQ multiplex PCR assay. In the source study's methods: To diagnose cytomegalovirus status from the catalog of TCR beta chain sequences, a statistical classification framework was built. TCRdb limited this immuneACCESS table to in-frame rearrangements with V and J called. A share of clones is missing; checked studies link under half to unresolved V genes, and the rest is unexplained. V, J and clone size are those of that table, while D and trimming were read from the DNA. This sample has 150,000 to 200,000 clones in its table, and about 96% of those were observed once. The top ten clonotypes cover around 0.9% of the sample.

The sequence was obtained from a woman in her late teens or twenties in good health and CMV-seronegative. The sample consisted of PBMCs. The sequence joins TRBV7-9 to TRBJ1-1, with 9 central nucleotides matching TRBD1. The DNA sequence is as follows: TGTGCCAGCAGCTGGACAGGGGCGAACACTGAAGCTTTCTTT. This yields the protein CASSWTGANTEAFF.